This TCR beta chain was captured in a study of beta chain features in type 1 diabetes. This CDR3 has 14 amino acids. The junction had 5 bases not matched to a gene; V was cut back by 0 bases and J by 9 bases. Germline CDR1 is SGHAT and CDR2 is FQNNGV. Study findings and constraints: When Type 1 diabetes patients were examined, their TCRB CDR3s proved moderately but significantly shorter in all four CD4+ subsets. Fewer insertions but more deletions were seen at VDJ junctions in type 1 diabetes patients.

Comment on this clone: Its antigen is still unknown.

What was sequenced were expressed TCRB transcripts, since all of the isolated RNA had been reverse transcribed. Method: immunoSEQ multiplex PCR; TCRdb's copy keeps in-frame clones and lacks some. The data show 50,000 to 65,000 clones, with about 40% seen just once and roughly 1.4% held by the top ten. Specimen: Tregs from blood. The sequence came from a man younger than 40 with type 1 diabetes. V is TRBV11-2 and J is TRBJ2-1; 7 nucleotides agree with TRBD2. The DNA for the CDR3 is TGTGCCAGCAGCTTAGACGGGGGAGGGAGTGAGCAGTTCTTC. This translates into CASSLDGGGSEQFF. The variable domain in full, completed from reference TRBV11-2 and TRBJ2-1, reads EAGVAQSPRYKIIEKRQSVAFWCNPISGHATLYWYQQILGQGPKLLIQFQNNGVVDDSQLPKDRFSAERLKGVDSTLKIQPAKLEDSAVYLCASSLDGGGSEQFFGPGTRLTVL.